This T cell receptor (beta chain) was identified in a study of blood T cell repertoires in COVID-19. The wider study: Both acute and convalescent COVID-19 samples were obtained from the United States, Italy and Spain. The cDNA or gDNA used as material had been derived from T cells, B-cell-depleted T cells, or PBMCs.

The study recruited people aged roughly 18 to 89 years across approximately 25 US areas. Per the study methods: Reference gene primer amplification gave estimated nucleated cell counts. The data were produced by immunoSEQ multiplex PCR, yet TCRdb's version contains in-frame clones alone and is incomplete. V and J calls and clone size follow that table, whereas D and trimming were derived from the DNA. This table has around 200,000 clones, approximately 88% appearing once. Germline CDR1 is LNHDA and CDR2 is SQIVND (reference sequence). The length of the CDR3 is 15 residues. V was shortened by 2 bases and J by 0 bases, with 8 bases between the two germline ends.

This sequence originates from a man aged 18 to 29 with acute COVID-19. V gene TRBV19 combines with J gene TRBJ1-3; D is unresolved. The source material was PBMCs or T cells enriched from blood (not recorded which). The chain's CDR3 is CASSITPSSGNTIYF. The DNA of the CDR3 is TGTGCCAGTAGTATAACTCCGAGCTCTGGAAACACCATATATTTT.